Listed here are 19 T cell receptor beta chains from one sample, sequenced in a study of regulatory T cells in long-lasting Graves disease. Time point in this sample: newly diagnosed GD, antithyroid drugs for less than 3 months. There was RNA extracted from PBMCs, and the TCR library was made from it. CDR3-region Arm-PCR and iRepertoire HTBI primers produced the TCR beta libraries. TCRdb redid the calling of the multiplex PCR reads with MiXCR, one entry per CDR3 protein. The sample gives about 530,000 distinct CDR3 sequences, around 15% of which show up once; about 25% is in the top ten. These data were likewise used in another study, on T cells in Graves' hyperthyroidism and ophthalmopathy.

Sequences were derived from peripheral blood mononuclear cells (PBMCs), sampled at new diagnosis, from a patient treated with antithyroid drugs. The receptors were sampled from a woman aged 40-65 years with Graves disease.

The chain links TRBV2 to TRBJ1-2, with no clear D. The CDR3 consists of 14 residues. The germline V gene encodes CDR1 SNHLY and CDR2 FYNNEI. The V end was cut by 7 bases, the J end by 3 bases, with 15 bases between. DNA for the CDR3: TGTGCCAGCAAGGCCGCGACCTCGGACTATGGCTACACCTTC. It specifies CASKAATSDYGYTF.

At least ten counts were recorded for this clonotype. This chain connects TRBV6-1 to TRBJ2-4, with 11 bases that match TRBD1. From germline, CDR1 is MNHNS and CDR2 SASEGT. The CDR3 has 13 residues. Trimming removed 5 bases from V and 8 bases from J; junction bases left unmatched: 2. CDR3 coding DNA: TGTGCCAGCAGTCGGGACAGGGGGTACATTCAGTACTTC. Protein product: CASSRDRGYIQYF.

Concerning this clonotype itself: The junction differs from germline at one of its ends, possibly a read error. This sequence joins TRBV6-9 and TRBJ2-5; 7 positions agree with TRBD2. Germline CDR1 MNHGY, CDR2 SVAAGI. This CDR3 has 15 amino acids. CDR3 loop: CASSESASGQETQYF. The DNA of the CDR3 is TGCGCCAGCAGTGAGTCGGCTAGCGGACAAGAGACCCAGTACTTC.

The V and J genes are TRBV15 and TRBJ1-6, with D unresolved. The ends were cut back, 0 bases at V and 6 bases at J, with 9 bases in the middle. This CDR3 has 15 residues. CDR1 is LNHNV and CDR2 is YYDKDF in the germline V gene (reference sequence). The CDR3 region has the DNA TGTGCCACCAGCAGAGATGGGCAGCCTAATTCACCCCTCCACTTT. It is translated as CATSRDGQPNSPLHF.

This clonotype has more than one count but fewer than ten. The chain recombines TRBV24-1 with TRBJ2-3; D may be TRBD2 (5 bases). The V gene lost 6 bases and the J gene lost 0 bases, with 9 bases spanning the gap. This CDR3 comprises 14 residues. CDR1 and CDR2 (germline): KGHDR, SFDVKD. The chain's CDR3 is CATSLAMSTDTQYF. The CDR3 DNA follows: TGTGCCACCAGTCTAGCAATGAGCACAGATACGCAGTATTTT.

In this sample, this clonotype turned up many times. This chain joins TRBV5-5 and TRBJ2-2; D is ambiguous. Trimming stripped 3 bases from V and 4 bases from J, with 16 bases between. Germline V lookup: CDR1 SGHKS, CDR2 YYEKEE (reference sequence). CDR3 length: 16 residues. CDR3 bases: TGTGCCAGCAGCTCCTTATTAGGGTTTTCCACCGGGGAGCTGTTTTTT. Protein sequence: CASSSLLGFSTGELFF.

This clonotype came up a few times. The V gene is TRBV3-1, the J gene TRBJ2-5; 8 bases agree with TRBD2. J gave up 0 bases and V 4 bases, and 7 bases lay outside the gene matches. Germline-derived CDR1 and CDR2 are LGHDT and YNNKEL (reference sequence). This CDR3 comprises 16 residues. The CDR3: CASSPSRGGNQETQYF. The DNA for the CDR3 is TGTGCCAGCAGCCCCTCCCGCGGGGGGAACCAAGAGACCCAGTACTTC.

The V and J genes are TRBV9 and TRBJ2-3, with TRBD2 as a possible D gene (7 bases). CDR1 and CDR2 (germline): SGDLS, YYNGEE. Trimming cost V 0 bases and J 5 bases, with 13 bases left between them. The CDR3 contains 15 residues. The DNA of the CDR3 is TGTGCCAGCAGCGTAGAGGGGGGGTGGGGAGATACGCAGTATTTT. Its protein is CASSVEGGWGDTQYF.

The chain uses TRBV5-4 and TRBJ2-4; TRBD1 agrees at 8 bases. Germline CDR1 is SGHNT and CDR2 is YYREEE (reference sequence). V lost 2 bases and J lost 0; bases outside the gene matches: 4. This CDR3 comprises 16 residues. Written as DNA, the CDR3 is TGTGCCAGCAGCTTCGGACAGGGACTAGCCAAAAACATTCAGTACTTC. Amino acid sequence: CASSFGQGLAKNIQYF.

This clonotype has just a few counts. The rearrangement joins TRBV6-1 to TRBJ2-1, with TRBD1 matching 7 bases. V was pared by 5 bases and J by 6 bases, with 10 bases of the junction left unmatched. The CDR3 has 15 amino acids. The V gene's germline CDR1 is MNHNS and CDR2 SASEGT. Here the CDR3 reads CASSPQGTVINEQFF. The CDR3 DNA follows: TGTGCCAGCAGTCCACAGGGGACGGTAATCAATGAGCAGTTCTTC.

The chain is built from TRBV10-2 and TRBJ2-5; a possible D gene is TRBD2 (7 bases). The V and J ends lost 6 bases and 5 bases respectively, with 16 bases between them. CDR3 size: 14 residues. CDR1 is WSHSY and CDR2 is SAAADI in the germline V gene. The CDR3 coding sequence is TGCGCCAGCAGCCCCCGGGGGGCATCGGAGACCCAGTACTTC. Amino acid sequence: CASSPRGASETQYF.

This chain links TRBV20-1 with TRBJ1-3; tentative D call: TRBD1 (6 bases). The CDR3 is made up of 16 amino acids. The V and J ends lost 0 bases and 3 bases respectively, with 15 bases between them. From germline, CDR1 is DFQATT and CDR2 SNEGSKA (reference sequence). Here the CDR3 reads CSARDRSQGNGNTIYF. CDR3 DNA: TGCAGTGCTAGAGATCGATCACAGGGAAATGGAAACACCATATATTTT.

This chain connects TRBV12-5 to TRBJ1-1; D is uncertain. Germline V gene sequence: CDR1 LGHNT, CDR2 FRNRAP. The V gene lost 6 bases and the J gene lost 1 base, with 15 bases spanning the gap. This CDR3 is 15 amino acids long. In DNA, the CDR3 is TGTGCTAGTGGCTCCCCGGAAGAAGGGAACACTGAAGCTTTCTTT. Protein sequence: CASGSPEEGNTEAFF.

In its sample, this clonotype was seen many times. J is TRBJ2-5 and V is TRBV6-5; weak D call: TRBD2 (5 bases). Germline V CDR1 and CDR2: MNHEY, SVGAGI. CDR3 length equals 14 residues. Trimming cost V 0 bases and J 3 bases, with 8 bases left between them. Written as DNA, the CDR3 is TGTGCCAGCAGTTACTCGGACTCCGAAGAGACCCAGTACTTC. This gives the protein CASSYSDSEETQYF.

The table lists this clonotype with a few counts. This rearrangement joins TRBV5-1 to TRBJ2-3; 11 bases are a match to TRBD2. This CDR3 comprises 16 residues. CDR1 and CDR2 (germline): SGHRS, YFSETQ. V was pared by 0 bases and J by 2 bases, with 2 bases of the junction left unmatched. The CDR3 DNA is TGCGCCAGCAGCTTGGCTAGCGGGGGGACCACAGATACGCAGTATTTT. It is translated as CASSLASGGTTDTQYF.

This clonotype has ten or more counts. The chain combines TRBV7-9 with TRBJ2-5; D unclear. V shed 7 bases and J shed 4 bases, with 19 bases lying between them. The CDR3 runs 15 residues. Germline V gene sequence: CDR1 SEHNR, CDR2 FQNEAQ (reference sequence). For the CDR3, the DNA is TGTGCCAGCACTCCAGGACCCCCAAAGGGAGAGACCCAGTACTTC. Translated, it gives CASTPGPPKGETQYF.

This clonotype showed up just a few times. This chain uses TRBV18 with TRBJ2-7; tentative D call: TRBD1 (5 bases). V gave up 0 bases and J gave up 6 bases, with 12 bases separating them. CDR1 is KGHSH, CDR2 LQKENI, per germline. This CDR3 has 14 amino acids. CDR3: CASSPPPGIGEQYF. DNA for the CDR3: TGTGCCAGCTCACCACCGCCAGGGATAGGCGAGCAGTACTTC.

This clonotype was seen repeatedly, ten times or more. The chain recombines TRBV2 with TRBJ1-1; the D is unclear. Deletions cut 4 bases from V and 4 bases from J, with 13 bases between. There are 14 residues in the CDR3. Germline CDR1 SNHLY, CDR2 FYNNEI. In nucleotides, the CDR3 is TGTGCCAGCAGTGCTCGGGCAGGCGGCACTGAAGCTTTCTTT. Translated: CASSARAGGTEAFF.

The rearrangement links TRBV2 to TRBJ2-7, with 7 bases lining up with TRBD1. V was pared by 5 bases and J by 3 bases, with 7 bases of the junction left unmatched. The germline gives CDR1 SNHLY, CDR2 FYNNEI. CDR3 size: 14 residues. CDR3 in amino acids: CASSLQGPSYEQYF. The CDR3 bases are TGTGCCAGCAGTTTACAGGGGCCGAGCTACGAGCAGTACTTC. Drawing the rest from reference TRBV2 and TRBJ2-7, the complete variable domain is EPEVTQTPSHQVTQMGQEVILRCVPISNHLYFYWYRQILGQKVEFLVSFYNNEISEKSEIFDDQFSVERPDGSNFTLKIRSTKLEDSAMYFCASSLQGPSYEQYFGPGTRLTVT.